The rows below give T cell receptor beta chains drawn from one sample of a study of molecular identifiers for immune sequencing clone quantification. TCRdb fed the PCR reads into MiXCR, producing one record per CDR3 protein. The sample holds 50,000 or so distinct CDR3 sequences; almost 25% are singletons and the top ten take around 1.8%. The specimen sequenced was naive CD8+ T cells from blood, with Jurkat cell RNA spiked in. The source is a human donor in good health. Some libraries in this study had Jurkat cell RNA spiked in. The CDR3 runs from the conserved cysteine through the conserved F or W. The order of the fields is V gene, clone size, J gene, D gene, CDR3 DNA, CDR3 protein. D genes are given only for firm matches. The size field is filled for only some rows; it gives once, few, many or a size class.

TRBV6-2/TRBV6-3	-	TRBJ2-3	TRBD2	TGTGCCAGCGGGATAGCGGGGGCAAACCCCCCAGATACGCAGTATTTT	CASGIAGANPPDTQYF
TRBV7-9	many	TRBJ2-5	-	TGTGCCAGCAGCATGATACCTGTGACCCAGTACTTC	CASSMIPVTQYF
TRBV7-3	many	TRBJ2-4	-	TGTGCCAGCAGCTCTAGCGTTTCGGACATTCCGTACTTC	CASSSSVSDIPYF
TRBV29-1	few	TRBJ2-7	-	TGCAGCGTTGAAGATCGAGACTCTTACGAGCAGTACTTC	CSVEDRDSYEQYF
TRBV7-9	many	TRBJ1-1	TRBD1	TGTGCCAGCAGCCCCCCGGACAGGGAGAACACTGAAGCTTTCTTT	CASSPPDRENTEAFF
TRBV20-1	many	TRBJ2-3	-	TGCAGTGCTAGAGATTTGCGGGGAGTAGATACGCAGTATTTT	CSARDLRGVDTQYF
TRBV7-2	once	TRBJ2-3	-	TGTGCCAGCAGCTTAGCACCTAGCACAGATATGCAGTATTTT	CASSLAPSTDMQYF
TRBV20-1	many	TRBJ2-3	TRBD2	TGCAGTGCTAGCCCGACTAGCGGATCCACAGATACGCAGTATTTT	CSASPTSGSTDTQYF
TRBV2	-	TRBJ2-3	-	TGTGCCAGCAGTGAAGCGCGGCAGGTTAGCACAGATACGCAGTATTTT	CASSEARQVSTDTQYF
TRBV5-1	-	TRBJ2-1	TRBD1	TGCGCCAGCGGCCCATATCGTAGGCAGGGGGCAGAGGAGCAGTTCTTC	CASGPYRRQGAEEQFF
TRBV6-5	many	TRBJ1-3	TRBD1	TGTGCCAGCAAACCTGACAGGGTATACGACACCATATATTTT	CASKPDRVYDTIYF
TRBV7-8	many	TRBJ1-1	-	TGTGCCAGCAGCTTATGGCGGCGGGGGGTAAACACTGAAGCTTTCTTT	CASSLWRRGVNTEAFF
TRBV7-9	many	TRBJ1-3	-	TGTGCCAGCAGCCCCTACATCTTGTCTGGAAACACCATATATTTT	CASSPYILSGNTIYF
TRBV11-2	many	TRBJ2-2	TRBD1	TGTGCCAGCAGCTTACGGGGACAGACTGTCACCGGGGAGCTGTTTTTT	CASSLRGQTVTGELFF
TRBV7-8	many	TRBJ2-1	-	TGTGCCAGCAGCTTAGATTTGGGGAATGAGCAGTTCTTC	CASSLDLGNEQFF
TRBV4-3	many	TRBJ2-1	-	TGCGCCAGCAGCCAAGATAGTCTGACCTCCTACAATGAGCAGTTCTTC	CASSQDSLTSYNEQFF
TRBV9	many	TRBJ2-3	-	TGTGCCAGCGGTTCACCGGGACTTAACACAGATACGCAGTATTTT	CASGSPGLNTDTQYF
TRBV13	few	TRBJ2-7	-	TGTGCCAGCAGCTTAGGGGGCGAATCCTACGAGCAGTACTTC	CASSLGGESYEQYF
TRBV12-3/TRBV12-4	many	TRBJ2-3	-	TGTGCCAGCAGTCCACTCAGGGAAGAGGGCACAGATACGCAGTATTTT	CASSPLREEGTDTQYF
TRBV19	many	TRBJ2-7	-	TGTGCCAGTAGTATAGCGGGCAGGACCTACGAGCAGTACTTC	CASSIAGRTYEQYF
TRBV7-6	many	TRBJ2-7	-	TGTGCCAGCAGCTCGCGGGACACAACCTACGAGCAGTACTTC	CASSSRDTTYEQYF
TRBV7-2	many	TRBJ2-1	TRBD1	TGTGCCAGCAGCTCCCCGACAGGGGATCGGAACAATGAGCAGTTCTTC	CASSSPTGDRNNEQFF
TRBV30	many	TRBJ1-2	-	TGTGCCTGGAGTGTAATGAGCGGCTACACCTTC	CAWSVMSGYTF
TRBV27	few	TRBJ2-7	-	TGTGCCAGCAGTTTTCTTGGACCCTCGGACGAGCAGTACTTC	CASSFLGPSDEQYF
TRBV7-9	-	TRBJ2-1	-	TGTGCCAGCAGCTTAGCGCTCCTACCTGAGCAGTTCTTC	CASSLALLPEQFF
TRBV7-9	many	TRBJ1-1	TRBD1	TGTGCCAGCAGCACACAGGGGGCGGTAAACACTGAAGCTTTCTTT	CASSTQGAVNTEAFF
TRBV19	many	TRBJ2-1	TRBD2	TGTGCCAGTAGTATGGGCGGGAGCAACTACAATGAGCAGTTCTTC	CASSMGGSNYNEQFF
TRBV7-9	many	TRBJ2-5	-	TGTGCCAGCAGCTGGGAGGATTCCCAGTACTTC	CASSWEDSQYF
TRBV6-6	many	TRBJ2-3	-	TGTGCCAGCAGGTCAACCCCTGGGGATACGCAGTATTTT	CASRSTPGDTQYF
TRBV7-9	many	TRBJ2-7	TRBD2	TGTGCCAGCAGCTCAGGACTAGCGGGGTTTAACTCCTACGAGCAGTACTTC	CASSSGLAGFNSYEQYF
TRBV28	many	TRBJ2-4	TRBD2	TGTGCCAGCAGTTTTAACGCGGGAGCCTTAGTTCAGTACTTC	CASSFNAGALVQYF
TRBV27	few	TRBJ2-7	TRBD1	TGTGCCAGCAGTTTTGGGGACAGGTCCTACGAGCAGTACTTC	CASSFGDRSYEQYF
TRBV29-1	many	TRBJ2-7	-	TGCAGCGCCCAAGGCCACGAGCAGTACTTC	CSAQGHEQYF
TRBV12-3/TRBV12-4	medium-sized	TRBJ1-5	-	TGTGCCAGCAGTTTAGTTGGTGGAAATCAGCCCCAGCATTTT	CASSLVGGNQPQHF
TRBV12-3/TRBV12-4	many	TRBJ2-3	TRBD1	TGTGCCAGCACTAAGGGACAGGGGAAAGATACGCAGTATTTT	CASTKGQGKDTQYF
TRBV28	many	TRBJ2-7	-	TGTGCCAGCAGCCAGGGGTCTGGATCCTACGAGCAGTACTTC	CASSQGSGSYEQYF
TRBV12-3/TRBV12-4	many	TRBJ2-5	-	TGTGCCAGCAGTTCCTCTAGCGTTTCAGAGACCCAGTACTTC	CASSSSSVSETQYF
TRBV6-2/TRBV6-3	few	TRBJ2-3	-	TGTGCCAGCAGTGCCCAGGAGAACGCGGATACGCAGTATTTT	CASSAQENADTQYF
TRBV27	-	TRBJ2-4	TRBD2	TGTGCCAGCAGTCAGACCCGGGTTAGCGGGAGGCCTCAAAGGGATCAGTACTTC	CASSQTRVSGRPQRDQYF
TRBV4-3	many	TRBJ1-5	-	TGCGCCAGCAGCCAAGATTACCGGGGTAATCAGCCCCAGCATTTT	CASSQDYRGNQPQHF
TRBV5-8	many	TRBJ2-4	-	TGTGCCAGCAGCTCGCCGGCTAGCAAAGTCATTCAGTACTTC	CASSSPASKVIQYF
TRBV7-9	-	TRBJ2-1	TRBD1	TGTGCCAGCAGCCCGCGACAGGGGACCTACATTGAGCAATTCTTC	CASSPRQGTYIEQFF
TRBV7-6	many	TRBJ2-7	-	TGTGCCAGCAGCGCACCGGGACAATCCTACGAGCAGTACTTC	CASSAPGQSYEQYF
TRBV11-2	few	TRBJ1-4	-	TGTGCCAGCAGCCCGTCAAGACAGAACCTACGACTTGCAACTAATGAAAAACTGTTTTTT	CASSPSRQNLRLATNEKLFF
TRBV4-3	many	TRBJ2-7	-	TGCGCCAGCAGCCAAGACAGGGTGAGGCACGAGCAGTACTTC	CASSQDRVRHEQYF
TRBV4-3	many	TRBJ1-2	-	TGCGCCAGCAGCCCGACGGAACGCCCCGCTAACTATGGCTACACCTTC	CASSPTERPANYGYTF
TRBV29-1	-	TRBJ1-1	TRBD1	TGCAGCGTTGAGACAGGGGGCCCCCCTGACGCTTTCTTT	CSVETGGPPDAFF
TRBV7-9	many	TRBJ2-5	TRBD1	TGTGCCAGCACCCAAGAGGACAGGGATGAGACCCAGTACTTC	CASTQEDRDETQYF
TRBV6-6	many	TRBJ2-1	TRBD1	TGTGCCAGCAGTTACTTACAGGGGGCTGGTGAGCAGTTCTTC	CASSYLQGAGEQFF
TRBV7-9	many	TRBJ2-6	-	TGTGCCAGCAGCTTAGGGCGGAGCTCTGGGGCCAACGTCCTGACTTTC	CASSLGRSSGANVLTF
TRBV13	many	TRBJ2-1	-	TGTGCCAGCAGCTTAGAAGGGAATGAGCAGTTCTTC	CASSLEGNEQFF
TRBV6-2/TRBV6-3	few	TRBJ2-1	TRBD1	TGTGCCAGCAGTTTTGACAGGGGGCGCGGGGCCTACAATGAGCAGTTCTTC	CASSFDRGRGAYNEQFF
TRBV29-1	many	TRBJ2-7	-	TGCAGCGTTGTGGCCAGGACCAGCTCCTACGAGCAGTACTTC	CSVVARTSSYEQYF